Shown below are 20 T cell receptor beta chains from a single sample sequenced in a study of memory CD4+ T cells and cytomegalovirus serostatus (dated by TCRdb to 2018 to 2020). A FACSAria II was used to sort memory CD4+ T cells, defined as single viable CD3+CD4+CD8-CD45RO+ cells. The library came from the immunoSEQ multiplex PCR assay. TCRdb stores this immuneACCESS table with in-frame sequences only. Part of the clones is absent; in the studies checked, under half of the shortfall reflects unresolved V genes, and no reason is known for the rest. Counted in this sample were 55,000 to 80,000 clones; about 76% of them appeared once. The top ten clonotypes cover approximately 4.5% of the sample. The sample comprised memory CD4+ T cells from blood. Receptors were obtained from an adult in good health and CMV-seropositive.

V is TRBV18 and J is TRBJ1-2; tentative D call: TRBD1 (5 bases). Germline CDR1 is KGHSH and CDR2 is LQKENI. Trimming pared 6 bases from V and 6 bases from J, leaving 8 bases between. CDR3 length equals 11 residues. The CDR3: CASSQGDGYTF. In DNA form, the CDR3 reads TGTGCCAGCTCGCAGGGAGATGGCTACACCTTC. Full variable domain (outside the CDR3, taken from reference TRBV18 and TRBJ1-2): NAGVMQNPRHLVRRRGQEARLRCSPMKGHSHVYWYRQLPEEGLKFMVYLQKENIIDESGMPKERFSAEFPKEGPSILRIQQVVRGDSAAYFCASSQGDGYTFGSGTRLTVV.

V gene TRBV5-1 combines with J gene TRBJ2-2; TRBD2 agrees at 7 bases. Germline V gives CDR1 SGHRS, CDR2 YFSETQ. Trimming removed 2 bases from V and 7 bases from J; junction bases left unmatched: 5. This CDR3 is 14 amino acids long. The CDR3 protein is CASSFGLVVGELFF. CDR3 coding DNA: TGCGCCAGCAGCTTTGGACTAGTTGTCGGGGAGCTGTTTTTT.

The chain is built from TRBV5-4 and TRBJ1-2; D may be TRBD1 (6 bases). Germline lookup yields CDR1 SGHNT and CDR2 YYREEE (reference sequence). V lost 2 bases and J 8 bases, leaving 19 bases between the germline ends. This CDR3 is built from 15 residues. The CDR3 nucleotides read TGTGCCAGCAGCTTTGAAGTGACAGGCCTTGGGGGCTACACCTTC. Its protein is CASSFEVTGLGGYTF.

This clone was recorded once. V usage is TRBV7-3 and J usage is TRBJ2-5, with D perhaps matching TRBD1 (5 bases). This CDR3 has 13 residues. The germline V gene has CDR1 SGHTA and CDR2 FQGTGA. Trimming took off 5 bases at V and 4 bases at J, with 11 bases between the two ends. CDR3 nucleotides: TGTGCCAGCAGCATGGGCCAGGGAGAGACCCAGTACTTC. As protein: CASSMGQGETQYF.

This chain connects TRBV2 to TRBJ1-2; no firm D call. CDR1 and CDR2 (germline): SNHLY, FYNNEI. The V end lost 4 bases, the J end lost 4 bases, and 7 bases lay between the germline ends. The CDR3 spans 12 residues. DNA of the CDR3: TGTGCCAGCAGTGTCAGGAGCTATGGCTACACCTTC. Its translation is CASSVRSYGYTF.

This clone was found a few times. The chain combines TRBV13 with TRBJ2-5; no clear D gene. Germline CDR1 PRHDT, CDR2 FYEKMQ (reference sequence). The CDR3 spans 11 residues. With 5 bases removed from V and 1 base from J, the gap between germline ends came to 2 bases. As DNA, the CDR3 is TGTGCCAGCAGCCTCCAAGAGACCCAGTACTTC. It translates to CASSLQETQYF.

The chain is built from TRBV7-9 and TRBJ1-1, with D unresolved. V lost 9 bases to trimming and J lost 4 bases, with 18 bases between them. The CDR3 extends over 14 amino acids. The germline gives CDR1 SEHNR, CDR2 FQNEAQ (reference sequence). DNA of the CDR3: TGTGCCAGTGTTAGAGAGCCCACGGGCACTGAAGCTTTCTTT. This codes for CASVREPTGTEAFF. The variable domain in full, with the rest retrieved from reference TRBV7-9 and TRBJ1-1, is DTGVSQNPRHKITKRGQNVTFRCDPISEHNRLYWYRQTLGQGPEFLTYFQNEAQLEKSRLLSDRFSAERPKGSFSTLEIQRTEQGDSAMYLCASVREPTGTEAFFGQGTRLTVV.

The CDR3 reads CASSQSGQLNTEAFF. The CDR3, as DNA: TGTGCCAGCAGCCAGTCGGGACAGCTGAACACTGAAGCTTTCTTT. The chain joins TRBV7-9 to TRBJ1-1, with TRBD1 identical over 7 bases. Trimming removed 5 bases from V and 0 bases from J; junction bases left unmatched: 6. The V gene's germline CDR1 is SEHNR and CDR2 FQNEAQ (reference sequence). This CDR3 is built from 15 residues.

The chain uses TRBV28 and TRBJ1-4; D gene uncertain. V lost 6 bases to trimming and J lost 1 base, with 12 bases between them. Germline CDR1 MDHEN, CDR2 SYDVKM. CDR3 size: 15 residues. The CDR3 coding sequence is TGTGCCAGCAGGCCCTCAGGTATAACTAATGAAAAACTGTTTTTT. Its translation is CASRPSGITNEKLFF. Supplemented by reference TRBV28 and TRBJ1-4, the full variable domain reads DVKVTQSSRYLVKRTGEKVFLECVQDMDHENMFWYRQDPGLGLRLIYFSYDVKMKEKGDIPEGYSVSREKKERFSLILESASTNQTSMYLCASRPSGITNEKLFFGSGTQLSVL.

J is TRBJ1-1 and V is TRBV10-3; D perhaps matches TRBD1 (6 bases). Germline V gene sequence: CDR1 ENHRY, CDR2 SYGVKD. Trimming took 6 bases from V and 6 from J, leaving 14 bases between them. The CDR3 runs 13 residues. CDR3 loop: CAISTRGGAEAFF. The CDR3 DNA reads as TGTGCCATCAGCACCAGGGGAGGCGCTGAAGCTTTCTTT.

The J gene is TRBJ2-6, the V gene TRBV19; 13 nucleotides line up with TRBD2. V shed 6 bases and J 3 bases; nucleotides not matched to a gene: 8. Germline lookup yields CDR1 LNHDA and CDR2 SQIVND (reference sequence). This CDR3 contains 18 residues. The CDR3 nucleotides are TGTGCCAGTAGCCCCTCGACTAGCGGGAGGAATGGGGCCAACGTCCTGACTTTC. This translates into CASSPSTSGRNGANVLTF.

This clone appeared a few times. The chain joins TRBV5-1 to TRBJ1-5; D is unclear. CDR3 size: 8 residues. Germline V CDR1 and CDR2: SGHRS, YFSETQ. The CDR3 coding sequence is TGCCGAGGGCAGCCCCAGCATTTT. Amino acids: CRGQPQHF.

This chain uses TRBV18 with TRBJ2-7; 10 nucleotides line up with TRBD2. The junction had 9 bases not matched to a gene; V was cut back by 3 bases and J by 4 bases. The CDR3 is made up of 16 amino acids. Germline CDR1 reads KGHSH; CDR2 reads LQKENI. CDR3 protein: CASSPKGLAARYEQYF. The CDR3 DNA follows: TGTGCCAGCTCACCTAAAGGACTAGCGGCACGGTACGAGCAGTACTTC.

This chain joins TRBV6-1 and TRBJ1-2; TRBD1 matches at 7 bases. The ends lost 8 bases at V and 4 bases at J; junction bases unmatched: 10. This CDR3 contains 14 residues. Germline CDR1 and CDR2: MNHNS and SASEGT. CDR3 nucleotides: TGTGCCAGCGCGCACAGGGGAGAGGGCTATGGCTACACCTTC. It translates to CASAHRGEGYGYTF.

J is TRBJ2-3 and V is TRBV6-1, with D unclear. Looked up from germline, CDR1 is MNHNS and CDR2 is SASEGT. The V end was cut by 7 bases, the J end by 1 base, with 9 bases between. The CDR3 length is 13 residues. In DNA, the CDR3 is TGTGCCAGCAATTATCAGGGCACAGATACGCAGTATTTT. Encoded protein: CASNYQGTDTQYF.

V gene TRBV2 combines with J gene TRBJ2-3; a weak D match, TRBD2 (5 bases). The CDR3 has 13 residues. Germline V CDR1 and CDR2: SNHLY, FYNNEI. V lost 8 bases to trimming and J lost 11 bases, with 20 bases between them. As DNA, the CDR3 is TGTGCCAGCGGCGGAGGACTGGGAGTGGGGCAGTATTTT. Protein: CASGGGLGVGQYF.

The chain carries TRBV7-9 and TRBJ2-7; a possible D gene is TRBD1 (6 bases). Germline lookup yields CDR1 SEHNR and CDR2 FQNEAQ (reference sequence). V lost 5 bases to trimming and J lost 4 bases, with 15 bases between them. The CDR3 consists of 14 residues. The CDR3 region has the DNA TGTGCCAGCAGCACACAGGGTCGCGGATACGAGCAGTACTTC. It translates to CASSTQGRGYEQYF.

The DNA of the CDR3 is TGTGCCAGCCTGGGGCTCGGGAATGAAAAACTGTTTTTT. Translated, it gives CASLGLGNEKLFF. The chain links TRBV28 to TRBJ1-4, with D perhaps TRBD1 (5 bases). V was clipped by 8 bases and J by 5 bases, with 12 bases between them. Germline CDR1 is MDHEN and CDR2 is SYDVKM. CDR3 size: 13 residues.

The V call is TRBV7-2, the J call TRBJ2-7; D possibly corresponds to TRBD1 (5 bases). Germline V gene lookup returns CDR1 SGHTA and CDR2 FQGNSA. The V gene lost 10 bases and the J gene lost 6 bases, with 22 bases spanning the gap. The CDR3 totals 14 residues. The CDR3: CATRARAQGFEQYF. The DNA of the CDR3 is TGTGCCACCAGGGCCCGGGCCCAGGGTTTCGAGCAGTACTTC. Full variable domain (missing parts from reference TRBV7-2 and TRBJ2-7): GAGVSQSPSNKVTEKGKDVELRCDPISGHTALYWYRQSLGQGLEFLIYFQGNSAPDKSGLPSDRFSAERTGGSVSTLTIQRTQQEDSAVYLCATRARAQGFEQYFGPGTRLTVT.

V and J are TRBV7-2 and TRBJ1-2; perhaps TRBD1 as D (5 bases). CDR3 length equals 15 residues. Germline V gives CDR1 SGHTA, CDR2 FQGNSA. V shed 2 bases and J shed 3 bases, with 13 bases lying between them. CDR3 nucleotides: TGTGCCAGCAGCTTAATCGCAGGGATGGACTATGGCTACACCTTC. It codes for CASSLIAGMDYGYTF.